The 12 T cell receptor beta chains given below trace back to one sample, sequenced in a study of follicular helper T cells after annual influenza vaccination. Clones were read by immunoSEQ multiplex PCR, and TCRdb kept only the in-frame ones, dropping some. This sample has roughly 15,000 clones, with around 75% found just once. The time point denotes: 2015-2016 season, pre-vaccination. The sequencing here drew on CXCR5- memory CD4+ T cells sorted from blood, taken on the day of influenza vaccination. The receptors come from an adult who received the influenza vaccine.

The chain links TRBV20-1 to TRBJ1-1; TRBD1 matches 9 bases. CDR3 length: 11 residues. Germline loops: CDR1 DFQATT, CDR2 SNEGSKA (reference sequence). The CDR3: CSVDRGTEAFF. The CDR3 DNA is TGCAGCGTGGACAGGGGTACTGAAGCTTTCTTT.

This chain uses TRBV7-9 with TRBJ2-7; D gene ambiguous. The CDR3 length is 13 residues. Germline assignment: CDR1 SEHNR and CDR2 FQNEAQ (reference sequence). Trimming left V 1 base short and J 3 bases short, with 7 bases between. The CDR3, as DNA: TGTGCCAGCAGCTTAGTCTCGGGCTACGAGCAGTACTTC. Translated, it gives CASSLVSGYEQYF.

This clone was observed once. The chain carries TRBV7-9 and TRBJ2-6; D perhaps matches TRBD1 (5 bases). V was cut by 11 bases and J by 4 bases, with 12 bases left in between. The CDR3 runs 13 residues. Germline lookup yields CDR1 SEHNR and CDR2 FQNEAQ (reference sequence). The CDR3 protein is CARQSSGANVLTF. The CDR3, as DNA: TGTGCCCGACAGTCCTCCGGGGCCAACGTCCTGACTTTC.

The chain uses TRBV9 and TRBJ2-2, with 9 bases fitting TRBD1. The germline CDR1 and CDR2 sequences are SGDLS and YYNGEE. The CDR3 is made up of 15 amino acids. V gave up 3 bases and J gave up 2 bases; unmatched junction bases: 2. CDR3 sequence reads: CASSGDRANTGELFF. CDR3 nucleotides: TGTGCCAGCAGCGGGGACAGGGCCAACACCGGGGAGCTGTTTTTT.

The V gene is TRBV28, the J gene TRBJ1-1; weak D call: TRBD1 (6 bases). Trimming removed 5 bases from V and 12 bases from J, with 16 bases in between. In germline, CDR1 is MDHEN, CDR2 SYDVKM. The CDR3 sequence is 12 residues long. This CDR3 reads CASSPRGGRTFF. Here the CDR3 DNA reads TGTGCCAGCAGTCCCCGAGGGGGTAGAACTTTCTTT.

This CDR3 is CASRRGQDTDTQYF. The CDR3 DNA follows: TGTGCCAGCAGGAGGGGACAGGACACAGATACGCAGTATTTT. The chain joins TRBV11-2 to TRBJ2-3; 8 positions match TRBD1. Germline-derived CDR1 and CDR2 are SGHAT and FQNNGV. V trimming: 6 bases; J trimming: 2 bases; junction bases outside the gene matches: 4. The CDR3 loop spans 14 amino acids.

The chain recombines TRBV15 with TRBJ1-2; tentatively, D is TRBD1 (5 bases). Trimming removed 3 bases at V and 10 bases at J, with 18 bases between. The CDR3 runs 14 residues. Germline V lookup: CDR1 LNHNV, CDR2 YYDKDF (reference sequence). The CDR3 nucleotides read TGTGCCACCAGCAGGGGCGGGATAGGGGTCTTCTACACCTTC. As protein: CATSRGGIGVFYTF.

J is TRBJ2-3 and V is TRBV9; the D is unclear. V was shortened by 4 bases and J by 4 bases, with 10 bases between the two germline ends. Germline CDR1 SGDLS, CDR2 YYNGEE. The CDR3 sequence is 13 residues long. As DNA, the CDR3 is TGTGCCAGCAGCCCCTCCCTTCCAGATACGCAGTATTTT. As protein: CASSPSLPDTQYF.

The V and J genes are TRBV4-3 and TRBJ2-1; 7 bases line up with TRBD1. Germline V gives CDR1 LGHNA, CDR2 YSLEER. The CDR3 consists of 19 residues. The V segment lost 4 bases and the J segment 0 bases; nucleotides outside the gene matches: 15. CDR3 in DNA: TGCGCCAGCAGCCCAGGGGTGGGACAGTTAATAAGCTCCTACAATGAGCAGTTCTTC. It yields the protein CASSPGVGQLISSYNEQFF.

This clone has just one count. The chain uses TRBV6-5 and TRBJ2-5; D unclear. V was trimmed by 5 bases and J by 5 bases, leaving 15 bases between them. The CDR3 extends over 14 amino acids. Germline lookup yields CDR1 MNHEY and CDR2 SVGAGI. This CDR3 reads CASSPWTLGETQYF. In DNA form, the CDR3 reads TGTGCCAGCAGTCCCTGGACCCTGGGGGAGACCCAGTACTTC.

The chain recombines TRBV2 with TRBJ2-3; TRBD2 aligns across 9 bases. The length of the CDR3 is 13 residues. The V and J ends lost 5 bases and 5 bases, in that order; junction bases with no gene match: 2. Per the germline V gene, CDR1 is SNHLY and CDR2 is FYNNEI. CDR3 amino acids: CASSLTSGDTQYF. The CDR3 bases are TGTGCCAGCAGTCTGACTAGCGGAGATACGCAGTATTTT.

The genes are TRBV27 and TRBJ2-4; the match to TRBD2 covers 13 bases. The J segment lost 0 bases and the V segment lost 2 bases, leaving 1 base of the junction unmatched. CDR1 is MNHEY and CDR2 is SMNVEV in the germline V gene (reference sequence). CDR3 length: 17 amino acids. CDR3 in amino acids: CASSLRTSGGAKNIQYF. The CDR3 region has the DNA TGTGCCAGCAGTTTAAGGACTAGCGGGGGAGCCAAAAACATTCAGTACTTC.